Below are 27 T cell receptor beta chains sequenced from a single sample in a study of blood T cell repertoires in COVID-19. This table comes from immunoSEQ multiplex PCR, and its TCRdb copy is limited to in-frame clones, with some not included. This sample has a few hundred thousand clones; about nine tenths occur once, and the top ten carry about 2%. The sample comprised peripheral blood. Receptors were obtained from a woman in her 30s with COVID-19, enrolled during active disease.

Here the CDR3 reads CASSSPRGGHAGELFF. In nucleotides, the CDR3 is TGTGCCAGCAGCTCTCCGCGGGGGGGCCATGCCGGGGAGCTGTTTTTT. The chain carries TRBV7-2 and TRBJ2-2; 9 positions match TRBD2. This CDR3 comprises 16 residues. Germline assignment: CDR1 SGHTA and CDR2 FQGNSA. Trimming at V came to 4 bases and at J to 6 bases, leaving 9 bases not matched to a gene.

V is TRBV5-5 and J is TRBJ2-2; D may be TRBD1 (5 bases). Germline V gene data show CDR1 as SGHKS and CDR2 as YYEKEE (reference sequence). The CDR3 covers 14 residues. V lost 4 bases to trimming and J lost 1 base, with 8 bases between them. CDR3 coding DNA: TGTGCCAGCAGCACCACAGGGAACACCGGGGAGCTGTTTTTT. Translating it yields CASSTTGNTGELFF.

The rearrangement uses TRBV29-1 and TRBJ1-2, with 11 bases aligning to TRBD1. The CDR3 consists of 15 residues. Germline V gene sequence: CDR1 SQVTM, CDR2 ANQGSEA. J gave up 4 bases and V 8 bases, and 12 bases lay outside the gene matches. CDR3 coding DNA: TGCAGCTTCCGAAAGAGGACAGGGGGCACCTATGGCTACACCTTC. Amino acids: CSFRKRTGGTYGYTF.

This chain joins TRBV19 and TRBJ2-7; weak D call: TRBD1 (6 bases). Deletions cut 4 bases from V and 9 bases from J, with 16 bases between. The CDR3 runs 13 residues. Germline CDR1 LNHDA, CDR2 SQIVND (reference sequence). The CDR3: CASSTRDKIGQYF. The CDR3 bases are TGTGCCAGTAGTACACGGGACAAAATAGGGCAGTACTTC.

The chain employs TRBV6-5 and TRBJ2-2; D is perhaps TRBD2 (5 bases). With 6 bases removed from V and 6 bases from J, the gap between germline ends came to 14 bases. The length of the CDR3 is 14 residues. Germline CDR1 MNHEY, CDR2 SVGAGI. Here the CDR3 reads CASSLRVWAGELFF. For the CDR3, the DNA is TGTGCCAGCAGCCTGCGGGTGTGGGCCGGGGAGCTGTTTTTT.

The chain recombines TRBV10-3 with TRBJ1-1, with 8 bases lining up with TRBD1. This CDR3 comprises 14 residues. J lost 4 bases, V lost 7 bases, and 8 bases had no gene match. In germline, CDR1 is ENHRY, CDR2 SYGVKD. CDR3: CAINPGQGGTEAFF. In nucleotides, the CDR3 is TGTGCCATCAATCCCGGACAGGGTGGCACTGAAGCTTTCTTT.

This chain uses TRBV6-2 or TRBV6-3 with TRBJ1-4; D gene uncertain. The length of the CDR3 is 17 residues. Germline CDR1 is MNHEY and CDR2 is SVGEGT. Trimming took off 3 bases at V and 0 bases at J, with 14 bases between the two ends. CDR3 loop: CASSYWAPGTTNEKLFF. CDR3 nucleotide sequence: TGTGCCAGCAGTTATTGGGCCCCGGGGACAACTAATGAAAAACTGTTTTTT.

The rearrangement links TRBV24-1 to TRBJ2-1; weak D call: TRBD1 (6 bases). The germline V and J ends were trimmed by 4 bases and 4 bases, with 10 bases remaining between them. This CDR3 has 14 amino acids. The germline CDR1 and CDR2 sequences are KGHDR and SFDVKD. The CDR3 region has the DNA TGTGCCACCAGTGACCGGACAGATTACAATGAGCAGTTCTTC. Residues: CATSDRTDYNEQFF.

V is TRBV15 and J is TRBJ1-4, with a weak D call TRBD1 (5 bases). V was cut by 2 bases and J by 5 bases, with 15 bases left in between. The CDR3 is made up of 16 amino acids. CDR1 LNHNV and CDR2 YYDKDF come from the germline V gene (reference sequence). In DNA form, the CDR3 reads TGTGCCACCAGCAGACCTCTCGCCCAGGGCAATGAAAAACTGTTTTTT. Protein sequence: CATSRPLAQGNEKLFF.

The chain uses TRBV20-1 and TRBJ1-2, with D possibly matching TRBD1 (5 bases). CDR1 DFQATT and CDR2 SNEGSKA come from the germline V gene (reference sequence). V lost 5 bases to trimming and J lost 9 bases, with 13 bases between them. The CDR3 totals 11 residues. The CDR3 coding sequence is TGCAGTGCTCCCGGGGGGTTGAGCTACACCTTC. Its protein product is CSAPGGLSYTF.

The V call is TRBV3-1 (or the pseudogene TRBV3-2), the J call TRBJ2-1; 8 bases align to TRBD2. Looked up from germline, CDR1 is LGHDT and CDR2 is YNNKEL (reference sequence). V dropped 4 bases and J dropped 9; count of bases not matched to a gene: 8. The CDR3 length is 14 residues. The CDR3 is CASSLPGGGPEQFF. The CDR3 region has the DNA TGTGCCAGCAGCCTCCCTGGCGGGGGGCCTGAGCAGTTCTTC.

The rearrangement joins TRBV7-8 to TRBJ2-2; D possibly corresponds to TRBD2 (5 bases). Trimming left V 5 bases short and J 3 bases short, with 13 bases between. CDR1 and CDR2 from the germline V gene are SGHVS and FQNEAQ. This CDR3 region has 15 residues. CDR3 sequence (DNA): TGTGCCAGCAGCAACAGCGGAGATTACACCGGGGAGCTGTTTTTT. Translation: CASSNSGDYTGELFF.

The CDR3 reads CASARRRLDNEQFF. The CDR3 DNA reads TGTGCCAGCGCCCGTAGGAGACTAGACAATGAGCAGTTCTTC. The chain uses TRBV9 and TRBJ2-1; TRBD2 is a possible D gene (6 bases). The V end was cut by 7 bases, the J end by 5 bases, with 16 bases between. This CDR3 contains 14 residues. Germline CDR1 and CDR2: SGDLS and YYNGEE.

The CDR3 sequence is CAWSVLGTGGKNSPLHF. The CDR3 DNA sequence: TGTGCCTGGAGTGTACTAGGGACAGGGGGTAAAAATTCACCCCTCCACTTT. The rearrangement uses TRBV30 and TRBJ1-6; TRBD1 agrees at 11 bases. V shed 0 bases and J 7 bases; nucleotides not matched to a gene: 8. The CDR3 contains 17 residues. CDR1 is GTSNPN and CDR2 is SVGIG in the germline V gene (reference sequence).

The rearrangement uses TRBV12-3 or TRBV12-4 and TRBJ2-4; perhaps TRBD1 as D (6 bases). This CDR3 region has 12 residues. V lost 3 bases to trimming and J lost 7 bases, with 7 bases between them. The CDR3 sequence is CASSFTGNIQYF. CDR3 coding DNA: TGTGCCAGCAGTTTTACAGGGAACATTCAGTACTTC.

The V gene is TRBV19, the J gene TRBJ1-4; 10 bases agree with TRBD1. Germline-derived CDR1 and CDR2 are LNHDA and SQIVND (reference sequence). Losses at the gene ends were 6 bases for V and 6 bases for J; bases not matched to a gene: 4. The CDR3 covers 14 residues. The CDR3 sequence: CASSTGTGDEKLFF. DNA for the CDR3: TGTGCCAGTAGCACCGGGACAGGGGATGAAAAACTGTTTTTT. Supplemented by reference TRBV19 and TRBJ1-4, the full variable domain reads DGGITQSPKYLFRKEGQNVTLSCEQNLNHDAMYWYRQDPGQGLRLIYYSQIVNDFQKGDIAEGYSVSREKKESFPLTVTSAQKNPTAFYLCASSTGTGDEKLFFGSGTQLSVL.

The V gene is TRBV28, the J gene TRBJ2-1, with D tentatively TRBD2 (5 bases). CDR1 is MDHEN, CDR2 SYDVKM, per germline. V lost 3 bases and J lost 7, with 13 bases in between. The CDR3 has 14 amino acids. The CDR3 sequence is CASSFPGMVNEQFF. In DNA form, the CDR3 reads TGTGCCAGCAGTTTCCCCGGGATGGTGAATGAGCAGTTCTTC.

The chain combines TRBV9 with TRBJ1-1; TRBD1 matches at 10 bases. Germline CDR1 reads SGDLS; CDR2 reads YYNGEE. This CDR3 comprises 15 residues. The V gene end was trimmed by 4 bases and the J gene end by 5 bases; junction bases not matched to a gene: 8. The CDR3 protein is CASSPRTGGGTEAFF. As DNA, the CDR3 is TGTGCCAGCAGCCCCCGGACAGGGGGAGGGACTGAAGCTTTCTTT.

CDR3 bases: TGTGCCTGGGACGCAGATGGGGCAGGGAACTCCTACGAGCAGTACTTC. Translating it yields CAWDADGAGNSYEQYF. V usage is TRBV30 and J usage is TRBJ2-7; D may be TRBD1 (5 bases). The CDR3 runs 16 residues. The germline V gene encodes CDR1 GTSNPN and CDR2 SVGIG (reference sequence). The V end was cut by 5 bases, the J end by 0 bases, with 20 bases between.

V usage is TRBV4-1 and J usage is TRBJ1-1; no definite D call. Trimming pared 4 bases from V and 3 bases from J, leaving 12 bases between. Germline CDR1 is MGHRA and CDR2 is YSYEKL. The CDR3 spans 14 residues. The CDR3 is CASSLRNGDTEAFF. The CDR3 DNA reads as TGCGCCAGCAGCCTACGTAACGGAGACACTGAAGCTTTCTTT.

This sequence joins TRBV3-1 (or the pseudogene TRBV3-2) and TRBJ2-7; D may be TRBD2 (6 bases). This CDR3 comprises 14 residues. V gave up 3 bases and J gave up 7 bases, with 16 bases separating them. Germline assignment: CDR1 LGHDT and CDR2 YNNKEL (reference sequence). CDR3 in amino acids: CASSQGGWLGEQYV. As DNA, the CDR3 is TGTGCCAGCAGCCAGGGAGGTTGGCTGGGAGAGCAGTACGTC.

The rearrangement links TRBV11-3 to TRBJ1-2; no definite D call. This CDR3 is built from 14 residues. Germline loops: CDR1 SGHNT, CDR2 YENEEA. Trimming removed 1 base at V and 7 bases at J, with 13 bases between. This chain's CDR3 is CASSLGGTRSGYTF. The CDR3 DNA sequence: TGTGCCAGCAGCTTAGGAGGTACACGGTCTGGCTACACCTTC.

The V call is TRBV11-3, the J call TRBJ2-5; D gene ambiguous. Deletions cut 2 bases from V and 0 bases from J, with 10 bases between. The CDR3 spans 15 residues. Germline lookup yields CDR1 SGHNT and CDR2 YENEEA. CDR3 residues: CASSLNSRYQETQYF. CDR3 in DNA: TGTGCCAGCAGCTTAAACTCTAGGTACCAAGAGACCCAGTACTTC. Filled out from reference TRBV11-3 and TRBJ2-5, the complete variable domain reads EAGVVQSPRYKIIEKKQPVAFWCNPISGHNTLYWYLQNLGQGPELLIRYENEEAVDDSQLPKDRFSAERLKGVDSTLKIQPAELGDSAVYLCASSLNSRYQETQYFGPGTRLLVL.

The genes are TRBV30 and TRBJ1-2; TRBD1 might be the D (6 bases). The ends were cut back, 8 bases at V and 4 bases at J, with 23 bases in the middle. The germline CDR1 and CDR2 sequences are GTSNPN and SVGIG (reference sequence). CDR3 size: 15 residues. DNA of the CDR3: TGTGCCCGGGCGGAGCAGGGGATCCATAGCTATGGCTACACCTTC. Its translation: CARAEQGIHSYGYTF.

This chain links TRBV4-3 with TRBJ2-3, with 9 bases identical to TRBD1. Germline trimming cut 0 bases from V and 1 base from J; bases unmatched to any gene: 5. CDR3 size: 17 residues. CDR1 and CDR2 (germline): LGHNA, YSLEER. The CDR3 DNA sequence: TGCGCCAGCAGCCAAGACTTGGGACAGGGAGGCACAGATACGCAGTATTTT. This encodes CASSQDLGQGGTDTQYF.

This chain links TRBV12-5 with TRBJ1-2; TRBD1 might be the D (5 bases). The CDR3 runs 15 residues. Deletions cut 4 bases from V and 1 base from J, with 13 bases between. Germline V gene sequence: CDR1 LGHNT, CDR2 FRNRAP. The CDR3 loop is CASGSPSGGNYGYTF. The CDR3 DNA is TGTGCTAGTGGTTCGCCCTCGGGGGGTAACTATGGCTACACCTTC.

The chain couples TRBV7-2 to TRBJ2-2, with D tentatively TRBD2 (6 bases). Trimming took 2 bases from V and 0 from J, leaving 10 bases between them. The CDR3 loop spans 16 amino acids. Per germline, CDR1 SGHTA and CDR2 FQGNSA. The CDR3 DNA sequence: TGTGCCAGCAGCTTATTCGGGGGATCGAACACCGGGGAGCTGTTTTTT. Protein sequence: CASSLFGGSNTGELFF.